This T cell receptor (beta chain) was captured by sequencing in a study of blood T cell repertoires in COVID-19. Original methodology: Estimates of nucleated cell counts were drawn from the amplification of reference gene primers. The data were produced by immunoSEQ multiplex PCR, yet TCRdb's version contains in-frame clones alone and is incomplete. The V and J calls and clone size come from that table; D and trimming were worked out from the DNA. The sample yields some 300,000 clones, around 90% seen once. Patients of the Seattle cohort, enrolled during active infection, were followed longitudinally. This sequence was found in a woman aged 45-65 years with COVID-19, enrolled during active disease. Sequencing was carried out using peripheral blood.

This CDR3 reads CASSHAAGGPTYEQYF. The CDR3 DNA reads as TGCGCCAGCAGCCACGCCGCGGGAGGACCAACCTACGAGCAGTACTTC. The genes are TRBV4-1 and TRBJ2-7, with 8 bases identical to TRBD2. This CDR3 contains 16 residues. CDR1 is MGHRA and CDR2 is YSYEKL in the germline V gene. Trimming cost V 3 bases and J 2 bases; bases outside gene matches: 9.